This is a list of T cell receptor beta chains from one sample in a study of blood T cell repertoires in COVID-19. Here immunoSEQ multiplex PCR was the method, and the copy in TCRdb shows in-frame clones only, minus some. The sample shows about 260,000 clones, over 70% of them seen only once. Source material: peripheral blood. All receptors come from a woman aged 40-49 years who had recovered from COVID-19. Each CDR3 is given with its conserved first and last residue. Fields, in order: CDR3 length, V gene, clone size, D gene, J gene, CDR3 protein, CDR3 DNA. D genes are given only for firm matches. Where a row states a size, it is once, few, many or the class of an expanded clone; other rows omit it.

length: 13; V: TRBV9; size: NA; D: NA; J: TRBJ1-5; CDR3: CASSARSGQPQHF; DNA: TGTGCCAGCAGCGCCCGTTCGGGGCAGCCCCAGCATTTT
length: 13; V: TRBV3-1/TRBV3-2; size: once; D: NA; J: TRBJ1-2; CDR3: CASSDGGRYGYTF; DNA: TGTGCCAGCAGCGATGGGGGCCGATATGGCTACACCTTC
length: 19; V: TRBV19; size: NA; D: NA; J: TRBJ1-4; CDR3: CASSIEGVPTLATNEKLFF; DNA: TGTGCCAGTAGTATCGAGGGGGTCCCTACTCTTGCAACTAATGAAAAACTGTTTTTT
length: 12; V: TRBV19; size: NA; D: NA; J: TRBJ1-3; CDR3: CASSIGRGTIYF; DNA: TGTGCCAGTAGTATCGGTCGGGGGACCATATATTTT
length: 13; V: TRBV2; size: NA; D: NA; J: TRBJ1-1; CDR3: CASSGRLNTEAFF; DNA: TGTGCCAGCAGCGGCAGGTTGAACACTGAAGCTTTCTTT
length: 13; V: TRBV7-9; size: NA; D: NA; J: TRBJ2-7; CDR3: CASSLGAGNEQYF; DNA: TGTGCCAGCAGCTTAGGGGCAGGGAACGAGCAGTACTTC
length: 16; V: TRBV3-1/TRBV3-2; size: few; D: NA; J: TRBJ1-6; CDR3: CASSQGLVAGNSPLHF; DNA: TGTGCCAGCAGCCAAGGACTGGTGGCAGGGAATTCACCCCTCCACTTT
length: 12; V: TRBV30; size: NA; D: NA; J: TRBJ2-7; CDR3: CAWSLGEGGQYF; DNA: TGTGCCTGGAGTCTCGGGGAAGGCGGGCAGTACTTC
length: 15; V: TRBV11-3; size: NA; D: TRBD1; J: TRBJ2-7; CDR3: CASSSGQGGSGEQYF; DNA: TGTGCCAGCAGCTCCGGACAGGGCGGGTCTGGCGAGCAGTACTTC
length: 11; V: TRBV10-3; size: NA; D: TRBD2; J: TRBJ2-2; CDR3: CAVHGGAELFF; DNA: TGTGCCGTTCACGGGGGGGCCGAGCTGTTTTTT
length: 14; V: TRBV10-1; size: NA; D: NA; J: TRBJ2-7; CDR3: CASSEKQDSYEQYF; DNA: TGCGCCAGCAGTGAAAAACAGGACTCCTACGAGCAGTACTTC
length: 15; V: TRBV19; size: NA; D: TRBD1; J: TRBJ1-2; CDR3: CASSPDRDRASGYTF; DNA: TGTGCCAGTAGCCCGGATCGGGACAGGGCATCTGGCTACACCTTC
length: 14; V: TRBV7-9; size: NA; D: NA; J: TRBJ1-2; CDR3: CASSSQGFGYGYTF; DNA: TGTGCCAGCAGCTCACAGGGCTTCGGTTATGGCTACACCTTC
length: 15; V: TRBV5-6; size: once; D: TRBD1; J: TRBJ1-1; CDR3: CASSPTTGGNTEAFF; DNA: TGTGCCAGCAGCCCGACTACAGGGGGGAACACTGAAGCTTTCTTT
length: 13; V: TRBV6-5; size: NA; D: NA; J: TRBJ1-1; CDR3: CASSYEGYTEAFF; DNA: TGTGCCAGCAGTTACGAGGGATACACTGAAGCTTTCTTT
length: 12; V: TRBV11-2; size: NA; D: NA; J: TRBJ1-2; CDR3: CASSPANYGYTF; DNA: TGTGCCAGCAGCCCGGCTAACTATGGCTACACCTTC
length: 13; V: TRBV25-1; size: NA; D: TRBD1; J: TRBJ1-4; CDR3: CATSGQTNEKLFF; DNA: TGTGCCACCTCGGGACAGACTAATGAAAAACTGTTTTTT
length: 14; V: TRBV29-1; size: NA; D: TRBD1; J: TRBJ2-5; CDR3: CSVERGQGQETQYF; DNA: TGCAGCGTGGAACGGGGACAGGGCCAAGAGACCCAGTACTTC
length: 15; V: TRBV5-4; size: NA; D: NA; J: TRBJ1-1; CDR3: CASSPGEGLNTEAFF; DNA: TGTGCCAGCAGTCCCGGGGAGGGGCTGAACACTGAAGCTTTCTTT
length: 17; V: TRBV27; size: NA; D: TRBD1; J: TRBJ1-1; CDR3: CATFEQGARGKNTEAFF; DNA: TGTGCCACCTTCGAACAGGGGGCGCGGGGTAAGAACACTGAAGCTTTCTTT
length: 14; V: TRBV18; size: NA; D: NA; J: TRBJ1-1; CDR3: CASSQGGGIEEAFF; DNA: TGTGCCAGCTCACAAGGTGGGGGGATCGAGGAAGCTTTCTTT
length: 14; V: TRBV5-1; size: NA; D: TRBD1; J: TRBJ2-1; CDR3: CASSTGTGGNEQFF; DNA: TGCGCCAGCTCGACCGGGACAGGGGGCAATGAGCAGTTCTTC
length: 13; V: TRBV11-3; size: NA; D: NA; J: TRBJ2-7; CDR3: CASSLDRWREQYF; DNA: TGTGCCAGCAGCTTAGATAGGTGGCGGGAGCAGTACTTC
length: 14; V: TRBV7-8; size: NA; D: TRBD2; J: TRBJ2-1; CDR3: CASSYTGGMGAKFF; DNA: TGTGCCAGCAGCTATACGGGGGGGATGGGGGCGAAGTTCTTC
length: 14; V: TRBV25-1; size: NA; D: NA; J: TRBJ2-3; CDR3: CASSEGEVWNTQYF; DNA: TGTGCCAGCAGTGAAGGCGAGGTCTGGAATACGCAGTATTTT
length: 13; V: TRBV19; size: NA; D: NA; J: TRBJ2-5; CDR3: CASSSDSEETQYF; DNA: TGTGCCAGTAGTTCCGACAGCGAAGAGACCCAGTACTTC
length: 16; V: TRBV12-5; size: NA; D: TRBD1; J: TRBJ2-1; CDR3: CASGLGQGSSYNEQFF; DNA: TGTGCTAGTGGTTTAGGACAGGGGAGCTCCTACAATGAGCAGTTCTTC
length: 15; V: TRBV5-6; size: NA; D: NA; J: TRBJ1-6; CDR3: CASSLAGLFNSPLHF; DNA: TGTGCCAGCAGCTTGGCGGGACTTTTTAATTCACCCCTCCACTTT
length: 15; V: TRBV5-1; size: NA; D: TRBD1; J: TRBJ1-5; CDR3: CASSLGPRGLQPQHF; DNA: TGCGCCAGCAGCTTGGGACCGAGGGGGCTTCAGCCCCAGCATTTT
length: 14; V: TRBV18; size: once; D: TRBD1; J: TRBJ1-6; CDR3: CASSPGQGYSPLHF; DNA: TGTGCCAGCTCGCCGGGACAGGGTTATTCACCCCTCCACTTT
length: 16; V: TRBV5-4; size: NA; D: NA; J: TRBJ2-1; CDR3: CASTPPWASSYNEQFF; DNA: TGTGCCAGCACCCCCCCGTGGGCAAGCTCCTACAATGAGCAGTTCTTC
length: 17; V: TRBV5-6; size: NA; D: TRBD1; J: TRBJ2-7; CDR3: CASSLGWAGGFIYEQYF; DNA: TGTGCCAGCAGCTTGGGATGGGCAGGGGGCTTCATCTACGAGCAGTACTTC
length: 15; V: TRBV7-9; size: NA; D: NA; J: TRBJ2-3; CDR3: CASSLLGGFTDTQYF; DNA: TGTGCCAGCAGCTTATTAGGGGGTTTCACAGATACGCAGTATTTT
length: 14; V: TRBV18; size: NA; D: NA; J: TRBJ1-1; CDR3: CASSPPSVNTEAFF; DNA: TGTGCCAGCTCACCACCTTCGGTGAACACTGAAGCTTTCTTT
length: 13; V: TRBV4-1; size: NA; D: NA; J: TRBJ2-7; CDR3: CASSQDPRYEQYF; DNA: TGCGCCAGCAGCCAAGATCCTAGATACGAGCAGTACTTC
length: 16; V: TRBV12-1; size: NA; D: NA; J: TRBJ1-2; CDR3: CASSFAHQGELYGYTF; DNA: TGTGCCAGCAGCTTTGCGCATCAGGGGGAGTTGTATGGCTACACCTTC
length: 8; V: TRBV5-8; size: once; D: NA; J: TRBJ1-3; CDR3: CASNRVYF; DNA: TGTGCCAGCAATCGGGTATATTTT
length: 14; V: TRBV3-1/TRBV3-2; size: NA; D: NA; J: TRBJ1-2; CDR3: CASSHADRSFGYTF; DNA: TGTGCCAGCAGCCACGCAGACAGGAGTTTTGGCTACACCTTC
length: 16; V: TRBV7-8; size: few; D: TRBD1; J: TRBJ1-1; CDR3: CASSLARTGLYTEAFF; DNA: TGTGCCAGCAGCTTGGCCCGGACAGGCCTTTACACTGAAGCTTTCTTT
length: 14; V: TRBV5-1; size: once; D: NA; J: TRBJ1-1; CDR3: CASSPHGGGTEAFF; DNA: TGCGCCAGCAGCCCACATGGGGGGGGTACTGAAGCTTTCTTT
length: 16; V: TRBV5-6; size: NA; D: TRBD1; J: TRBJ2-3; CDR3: CASSPIDREITDTQYF; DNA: TGTGCCAGCAGCCCCATCGACAGGGAAATCACAGATACGCAGTATTTT
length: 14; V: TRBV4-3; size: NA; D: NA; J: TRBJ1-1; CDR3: CASSHNTGYTEAFF; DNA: TGCGCCAGCAGCCATAATACAGGCTATACTGAAGCTTTCTTT
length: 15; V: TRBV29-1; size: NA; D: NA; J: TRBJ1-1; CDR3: CSVEVALAMNTEAFF; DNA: TGCAGCGTTGAAGTTGCCCTGGCCATGAACACTGAAGCTTTCTTT
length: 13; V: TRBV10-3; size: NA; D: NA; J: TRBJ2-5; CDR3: CAIKTVLSSAQYF; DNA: TGTGCCATCAAAACGGTCTTGTCTTCGGCCCAGTACTTC
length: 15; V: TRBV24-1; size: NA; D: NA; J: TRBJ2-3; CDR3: CATSGEPGSTDTQYF; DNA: TGTGCCACCAGTGGTGAACCGGGGAGCACAGATACGCAGTATTTT
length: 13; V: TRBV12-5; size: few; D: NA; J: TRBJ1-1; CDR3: CASGLSRGTEAFF; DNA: TGTGCTAGTGGTTTGTCACGAGGCACTGAAGCTTTCTTT
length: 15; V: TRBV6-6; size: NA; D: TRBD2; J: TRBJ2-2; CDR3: CASSYKRGGTGELFF; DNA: TGTGCCAGCAGTTACAAGCGGGGGGGAACCGGGGAGCTGTTTTTT
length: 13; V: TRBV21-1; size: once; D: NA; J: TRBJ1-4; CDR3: CASRDRAREKLFF; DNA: TGTGCCAGCAGGGACAGGGCAAGAGAAAAACTGTTTTTT
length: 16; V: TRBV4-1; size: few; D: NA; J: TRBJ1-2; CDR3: CASSQSGAGWTYGYTF; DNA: TGCGCCAGCAGCCAGTCTGGGGCGGGGTGGACCTATGGCTACACCTTC
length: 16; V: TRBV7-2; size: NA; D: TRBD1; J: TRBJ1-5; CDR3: CASSSTGTGFGQPQHF; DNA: TGTGCCAGCAGCAGTACCGGGACAGGGTTTGGTCAGCCCCAGCATTTT
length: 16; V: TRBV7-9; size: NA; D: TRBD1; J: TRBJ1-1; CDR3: CASSLAGTGKNTEAFF; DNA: TGTGCCAGCAGCTTAGCCGGGACAGGGAAGAACACTGAAGCTTTCTTT
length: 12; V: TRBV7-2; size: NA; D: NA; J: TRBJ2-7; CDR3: CASSLGGREQYF; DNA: TGTGCCAGCAGCTTAGGGGGGAGGGAGCAGTACTTC
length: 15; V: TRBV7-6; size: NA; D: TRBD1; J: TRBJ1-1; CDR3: CASSPGTAWSTEAFF; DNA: TGTGCCAGCAGCCCCGGGACAGCGTGGAGCACTGAAGCTTTCTTT
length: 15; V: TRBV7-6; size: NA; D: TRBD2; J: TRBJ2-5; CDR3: CASSLVGLAAETQYF; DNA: TGTGCCAGCAGCTTAGTGGGACTAGCGGCAGAGACCCAGTACTTC
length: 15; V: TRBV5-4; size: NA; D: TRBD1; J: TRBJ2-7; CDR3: CASSRGDRGFDEQYF; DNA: TGTGCCAGCAGCCGGGGGGACAGGGGATTCGACGAGCAGTACTTC